What follows are 10 T cell receptor beta chains derived from one specimen sequenced in a study of shared clonotypes between healthy human individuals. Profiled with immunoSEQ multiplex PCR; TCRdb holds only in-frame clones, not every one. In the table there are 1,100,000 or so clones, 75% to 80% of which are singletons. The sample comprised memory CD4+ T cells from PBMCs. Stated subset: CD45RA-negative fraction. The source is a man aged 18 to 30 in good health. Some clones in this sample may be carry-over from other donors' samples.

There are a few counts of this clone. This chain links TRBV6-6 with TRBJ2-1; 11 bases agree with TRBD2. V was pared by 3 bases and J by 8 bases, with 9 bases of the junction left unmatched. CDR3 length: 16 amino acids. The germline gives CDR1 MNHNY, CDR2 SVGAGI (reference sequence). The DNA of the CDR3 is TGTGCCAGCAGTTATCCCATAGCGGGAGGGCCCTATGAGCAGTTCTTC. Translation gives CASSYPIAGGPYEQFF.

The rearrangement joins TRBV7-2 to TRBJ2-1; the match to TRBD2 covers 13 bases. Germline V CDR1 and CDR2: SGHTA, FQGNSA. V trimming: 5 bases; J trimming: 5 bases; junction bases outside the gene matches: 9. The CDR3 spans 17 residues. The CDR3 spells CASSPPGLAGAHNEQFF. In DNA, the CDR3 is TGTGCCAGCAGCCCGCCAGGACTAGCGGGAGCCCACAATGAGCAGTTCTTC.

The gene calls are TRBV27 and TRBJ2-7; 12 bases match TRBD2. V gave up 3 bases and J gave up 3 bases; unmatched junction bases: 6. Germline CDR1 is MNHEY and CDR2 is SMNVEV (reference sequence). CDR3 length equals 16 residues. In nucleotides, the CDR3 is TGTGCCAGCAGTTTGACTAGCGGGGGTCTACTCTACGAGCAGTACTTC. It codes for CASSLTSGGLLYEQYF.

This rearrangement joins TRBV7-9 to TRBJ2-5, with TRBD2 matching over 8 bases. The ends lost 5 bases at V and 4 bases at J; junction bases unmatched: 12. Germline V gives CDR1 SEHNR, CDR2 FQNEAQ (reference sequence). CDR3 length equals 16 residues. The CDR3 spells CASSPAAAGVRETQYF. The CDR3 nucleotides read TGTGCCAGCAGCCCCGCCGCAGCGGGAGTGCGAGAGACCCAGTACTTC.

This chain links TRBV11-2 with TRBJ1-2; D uncertain. Germline loops: CDR1 SGHAT, CDR2 FQNNGV. Trimming took 5 bases from V and 3 from J, leaving 7 bases between them. The CDR3 sequence is 12 residues long. CDR3 residues: CASSTRYYGYTF. As DNA, the CDR3 is TGTGCCAGCAGCACACGCTACTATGGCTACACCTTC.

The V gene is TRBV7-8, the J gene TRBJ2-6; possible D gene TRBD2, 6 bases. This CDR3 is built from 15 residues. Deletions cut 4 bases from V and 2 bases from J, with 9 bases between. Germline CDR1 reads SGHVS; CDR2 reads FQNEAQ. For the CDR3, the DNA is TGTGCCAGCAGCTGGGCGGGGCCTGGGGCCAACGTCCTGACTTTC. Translation gives CASSWAGPGANVLTF.

CDR3 coding DNA: TGCGCCAGCAGTGACCGGGATCCTTCCTACGAGCAGTACTTC. This sequence encodes CASSDRDPSYEQYF. This chain links TRBV10-2 with TRBJ2-7; D may be TRBD2 (5 bases). V dropped 3 bases and J dropped 1 base, with 10 bases sitting between them. The CDR3 runs to 14 residues. Germline assignment: CDR1 WSHSY and CDR2 SAAADI.

Here the CDR3 reads CASGSNNEQFF. The CDR3 DNA reads as TGTGCTAGTGGTTCCAACAATGAGCAGTTCTTC. The chain carries TRBV12-5 and TRBJ2-1; no reliable D call. The CDR3 runs 11 residues. V shed 4 bases and J shed 5 bases, with 3 bases lying between them. CDR1 is LGHNT, CDR2 FRNRAP, per germline.

The chain has TRBV4-2 and TRBJ2-7; D not resolved. The CDR3 is 14 residues long. Trimming cost V 0 bases and J 3 bases, with 9 bases left between them. Germline V gives CDR1 LGHNA, CDR2 YNFKEQ. The CDR3 sequence: CASSQEWQNYEQYF. In DNA form, the CDR3 reads TGTGCCAGCAGCCAAGAATGGCAGAACTACGAGCAGTACTTC.

The chain uses TRBV30 and TRBJ2-2; weak D call: TRBD2 (6 bases). The V end lost 4 bases, the J end lost 4 bases, and 16 bases lay between the germline ends. The CDR3 loop spans 15 amino acids. Germline CDR1 is GTSNPN and CDR2 is SVGIG (reference sequence). In nucleotides, the CDR3 is TGTGCCTGGACGGGTGGAGGGGCTATCACCGGGGAGCTGTTTTTT. This sequence encodes CAWTGGGAITGELFF.